Listed below are T cell receptor beta chains from one sample, sequenced in a study of cytomegalovirus exposure and HLA in healthy donors. Produced via immunoSEQ multiplex PCR; TCRdb's table is partial and in-frame only. Its clone listing holds 80,000 or so clones. Material: PBMCs. The receptors were sampled from a man in his fifties or sixties in good health and CMV-seropositive. Both conserved end residues are part of each CDR3. D genes are given only for firm matches.

J | V | D | DNA | CDR3
TRBJ2-1 | TRBV4-1 | TRBD2 | TGCGCCGTTGGGGGAGGGAATGAGCAGTTCTTC | CAVGGGNEQFF
TRBJ2-7 | TRBV28 | TRBD1 | TGTGCCAGCAGTTTGGGGACAGGGGTTTACGAGCAGTACTTC | CASSLGTGVYEQYF
TRBJ2-2 | TRBV6-1 | - | TGTGCCAGCAGTTTCGCAGGGCGATCCGGGGAGCTGTTTTTT | CASSFAGRSGELFF
TRBJ1-4 | TRBV28 | - | TGTGCCAGCAGTTTAACCGGACAGCCGAATGAAAAACTGTTTTTT | CASSLTGQPNEKLFF
TRBJ1-1 | TRBV14 | TRBD1 | TGTGCCAGCAGCTTGAATCCCCACAGGGGGACTGAAGCTTTCTTT | CASSLNPHRGTEAFF
TRBJ1-5 | TRBV28 | TRBD1 | TGTGCCAGCAGTACGGGACAGGGGAATCAGCCCCAGCATTTT | CASSTGQGNQPQHF
TRBJ1-2 | TRBV19 | TRBD1 | TGTGCCAGTAGTATAGAGGGCAGGGGGCAGGACTATGGCTACACCTTC | CASSIEGRGQDYGYTF
TRBJ2-7 | TRBV14 | TRBD1 | TGTGCCAGCAGCCAAGGGAGCAGGGGGTCGTACGAGCAGTACTTC | CASSQGSRGSYEQYF
TRBJ1-5 | TRBV7-8 | - | TGTGCCAGCAGCCCCAGGGAGGGAAGGAATCAGCCCCAGCATTTT | CASSPREGRNQPQHF
TRBJ1-1 | TRBV11-2 | - | TGTGCCAGCAGCTTAGATGTCGACACTGAAGCTTTCTTT | CASSLDVDTEAFF
TRBJ2-5 | TRBV4-2 | TRBD2 | TGTGCCAGCAGCCAAGTTCCTAGCGGGAGAAAGGAGACCCAGTACTTC | CASSQVPSGRKETQYF
TRBJ2-7 | TRBV5-1 | - | TGCGCCAGCAGCTTGGATCTCCAGGGTGACGAGCAGTACTTC | CASSLDLQGDEQYF
TRBJ1-4 | TRBV6-5 | - | TGTGCCAGCAGGGGAGGGGGAGATGAAAAACTGTTTTTT | CASRGGGDEKLFF
TRBJ1-1 | TRBV29-1 | - | TGCAGCGCTTACCGAGGGGGGGCAGACACTGAAGCTTTCTTT | CSAYRGGADTEAFF
TRBJ1-6 | TRBV2 | TRBD1 | TGTGCCACCCAGGACAGGGCGTCCTATAATTCACCCCTCCACTTT | CATQDRASYNSPLHF
TRBJ1-2 | TRBV25-1 | TRBD1 | TGTGCCAGTCGACAGGGGGATGGCTACACCTTC | CASRQGDGYTF
TRBJ1-5 | TRBV19 | TRBD1 | TGTGCCAGTAGTATACGCGGGACAGGGTATTCGGGGCAGCCCCAGCATTTT | CASSIRGTGYSGQPQHF
TRBJ2-1 | TRBV5-1 | TRBD2 | TGCGCCAGCAGCGACGGTAGCGGGAGTGTCTATGAGCAGTTCTTC | CASSDGSGSVYEQFF
TRBJ1-6 | TRBV7-2 | - | TGTGCCAGCAGCTTAGGGGCAGGGAGGTATTCACCCCTCCACTTT | CASSLGAGRYSPLHF
TRBJ1-3 | TRBV5-1 | TRBD1 | TGCGCCAGCAGCTTGGAACAGGGGAGGATCGGAAACACCATATATTTT | CASSLEQGRIGNTIYF
TRBJ2-1 | TRBV10-2 | TRBD2 | TGCGCCAGCACCGCCAAGGGACTAGCGGGGGCCGACAATGAGCAGTTCTTC | CASTAKGLAGADNEQFF
TRBJ1-5 | TRBV28 | TRBD1 | TGTGCCAGCAGGCCTACAGGGGGAAGTCAGCCCCAGCATTTT | CASRPTGGSQPQHF
TRBJ1-2 | TRBV7-9 | - | TGTGCCAGCAGCTCCCCTTGGAGGGGTATCAACTATGGCTACACCTTC | CASSSPWRGINYGYTF
TRBJ2-5 | TRBV6-6 | TRBD1 | TGTGCCAGCAGAGGGACAGGGATCGAGACCCAGTACTTC | CASRGTGIETQYF
TRBJ2-1 | TRBV4-1 | TRBD2 | TGCGCCAGCGGGCCCCGACTAGCGGGTAACAATGAGCAGTTCTTC | CASGPRLAGNNEQFF
TRBJ2-3 | TRBV6-6 | - | TGTGCCAGCATGGGGCAGGGTGAAGTAGATACGCAGTATTTT | CASMGQGEVDTQYF
TRBJ1-1 | TRBV9 | - | TGTGCCAGCAGCGGAGGAGACGGGGGGAACACTGAAGCTTTCTTT | CASSGGDGGNTEAFF
TRBJ1-2 | TRBV19 | - | TGTGCCAGTAGCTCGAGGGAGGTACTCTATGGCTACACCTTC | CASSSREVLYGYTF
TRBJ2-7 | TRBV11-2 | - | TGTGCCAGCAGCTCCGTTTGGGGCCACCTCCCCCTGGAGCAGTACTTC | CASSSVWGHLPLEQYF
TRBJ2-7 | TRBV6-1 | TRBD1 | TGTGCCACCGGACAGGGATTGCACGAGCAGTACTTC | CATGQGLHEQYF
TRBJ2-3 | TRBV6-5 | TRBD1 | TGTGCCAGCAGTACCCTTCCGGGACAGGGGGATACGCAGTATTTT | CASSTLPGQGDTQYF
TRBJ2-5 | TRBV6-5 | - | TGTGCCAGCAGTTTCCGGACAGTCCAAGAGACCCAGTACTTC | CASSFRTVQETQYF
TRBJ1-5 | TRBV7-2 | TRBD1 | TGTGCCAGCAGCTTACGGACAGGGGGCGATCAGCCCCAGCATTTT | CASSLRTGGDQPQHF
TRBJ1-2 | TRBV10-3 | TRBD1 | TGTGCCATCAGACGGGACAGAGCTAACTATGGCTACACCTTC | CAIRRDRANYGYTF
TRBJ2-2 | TRBV1 | - | TGCACCAGCAGCCAAGATTGGGGGCGGGAGGAGAGCGGGGAGCTGTTTTTT | CTSSQDWGREESGELFF
TRBJ1-2 | TRBV7-8 | TRBD1 | TGTGCCAGCAGCTTAGTAAGACAGGGACACTATGGCTACACCTTC | CASSLVRQGHYGYTF
TRBJ1-1 | TRBV2 | - | TGTGCCAGCAGTGTCCAGGCGGGCTCGAACACTGAAGCTTTCTTT | CASSVQAGSNTEAFF
TRBJ2-1 | TRBV11-1 | - | TGTGCCGCCAGCATAGGCGGAGGATTTAACAATGAGCAGTTCTTC | CAASIGGGFNNEQFF
TRBJ2-2 | TRBV5-1 | TRBD2 | TGCGCCAGCAGCCTGAGCGGGAGAGGAACCGGGGAGCTGTTTTTT | CASSLSGRGTGELFF
TRBJ1-1 | TRBV9 | TRBD1 | TGTGCCAGCAGCGGACAGGGTTACGGCACTGAAGCTTTCTTT | CASSGQGYGTEAFF
TRBJ2-1 | TRBV19 | - | TGTGCCAGTAGTTGGGGGGACGGGGAGTTCTTC | CASSWGDGEFF
TRBJ1-1 | TRBV5-6 | - | TGTGCCAGCAGCTTAGGGAGCAACATGAACACTGAAGCTTTCTTT | CASSLGSNMNTEAFF
TRBJ1-2 | TRBV5-1 | - | TGCGCCAGCAGCTTGAGCACGAACTATGGCTACACCTTC | CASSLSTNYGYTF
TRBJ1-1 | TRBV27 | TRBD1 | TGTGCCAGCAGGGACAGGACCACTGAAGCTTTCTTT | CASRDRTTEAFF
TRBJ2-3 | TRBV4-1 | - | TGCGCCAGCAGCCAAGATAGGGCCCCGGGGGACCCAGATACGCAGTATTTT | CASSQDRAPGDPDTQYF
TRBJ2-1 | TRBV2 | - | TGTGCCAGCAAATCTGAAGGGGCTACCTTCAATGAGCAGTTCTTC | CASKSEGATFNEQFF
TRBJ2-1 | TRBV19 | - | TGTGCCAGTAGTATCAGTAAGTCCTACAATGAGCAGTTCTTC | CASSISKSYNEQFF
TRBJ1-1 | TRBV5-1 | TRBD1 | TGCGCCAGCAGCTTTGGACAGGGGGAGGGGAACACTGAAGCTTTCTTT | CASSFGQGEGNTEAFF
TRBJ1-5 | TRBV14 | - | TGTGCCAGCAGCCTCACCGGTTTCAATCAGCCCCAGCATTTT | CASSLTGFNQPQHF